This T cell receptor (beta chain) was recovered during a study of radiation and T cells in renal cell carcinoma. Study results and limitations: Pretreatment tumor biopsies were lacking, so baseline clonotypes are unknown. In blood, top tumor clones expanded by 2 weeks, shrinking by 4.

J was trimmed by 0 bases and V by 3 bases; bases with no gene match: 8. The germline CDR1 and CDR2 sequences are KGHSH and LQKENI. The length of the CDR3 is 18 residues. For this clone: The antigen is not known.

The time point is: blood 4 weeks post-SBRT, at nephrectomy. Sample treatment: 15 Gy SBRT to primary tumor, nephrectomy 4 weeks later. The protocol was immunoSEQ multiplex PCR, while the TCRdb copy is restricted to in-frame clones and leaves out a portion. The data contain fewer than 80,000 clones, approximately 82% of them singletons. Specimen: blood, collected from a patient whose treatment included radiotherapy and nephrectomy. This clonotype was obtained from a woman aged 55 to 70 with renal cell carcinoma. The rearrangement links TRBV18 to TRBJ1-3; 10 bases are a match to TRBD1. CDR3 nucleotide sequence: TGTGCCAGCTCACCGGGACAGGGGTCTCTACCCTCTGGAAACACCATATATTTT. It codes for CASSPGQGSLPSGNTIYF.